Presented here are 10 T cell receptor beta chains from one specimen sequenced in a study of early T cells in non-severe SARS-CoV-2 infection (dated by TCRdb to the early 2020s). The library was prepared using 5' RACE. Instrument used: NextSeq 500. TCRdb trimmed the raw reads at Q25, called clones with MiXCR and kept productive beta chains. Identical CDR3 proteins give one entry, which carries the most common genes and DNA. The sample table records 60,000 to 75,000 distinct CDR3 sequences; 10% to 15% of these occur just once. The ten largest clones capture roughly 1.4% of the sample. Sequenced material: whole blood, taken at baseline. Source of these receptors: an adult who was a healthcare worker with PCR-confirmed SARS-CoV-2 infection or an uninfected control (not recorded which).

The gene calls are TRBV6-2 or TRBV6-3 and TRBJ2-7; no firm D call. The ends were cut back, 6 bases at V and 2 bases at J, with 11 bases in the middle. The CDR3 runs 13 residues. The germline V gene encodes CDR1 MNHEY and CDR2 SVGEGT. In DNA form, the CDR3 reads TGTGCCAGCAGACCCCTAGGAACCTACGAGCAGTACTTC. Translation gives CASRPLGTYEQYF.

The chain's CDR3 is CASSYRDNYEQYF. The CDR3 region has the DNA TGTGCCAGCAGCTACCGGGACAACTACGAGCAGTACTTC. The rearrangement uses TRBV11-2 and TRBJ2-7; D may be TRBD1 (6 bases). This CDR3 has 13 residues. V lost 4 bases and J lost 3, with 10 bases in between. Germline loops: CDR1 SGHAT, CDR2 FQNNGV.

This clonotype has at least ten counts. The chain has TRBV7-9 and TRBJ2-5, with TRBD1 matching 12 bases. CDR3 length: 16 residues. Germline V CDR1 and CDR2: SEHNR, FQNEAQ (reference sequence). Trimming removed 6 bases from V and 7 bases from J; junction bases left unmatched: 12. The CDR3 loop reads CASSYTTPGQGATQYF. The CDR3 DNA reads TGTGCCAGCAGTTATACAACCCCGGGACAGGGGGCGACCCAGTACTTC.

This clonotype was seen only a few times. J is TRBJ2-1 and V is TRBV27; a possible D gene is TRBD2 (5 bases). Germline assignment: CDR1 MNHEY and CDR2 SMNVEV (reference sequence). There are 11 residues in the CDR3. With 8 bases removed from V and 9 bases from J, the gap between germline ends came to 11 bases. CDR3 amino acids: CASAEGVEQFF. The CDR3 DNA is TGTGCCAGCGCCGAGGGTGTTGAGCAGTTCTTC.

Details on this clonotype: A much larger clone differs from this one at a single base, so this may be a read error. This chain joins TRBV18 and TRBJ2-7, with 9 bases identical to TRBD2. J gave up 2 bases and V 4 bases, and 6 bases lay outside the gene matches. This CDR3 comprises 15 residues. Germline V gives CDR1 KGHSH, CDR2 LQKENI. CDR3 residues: CASSLGLATTYEQYF. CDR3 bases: TGTGCCAGCTCACTCGGACTAGCGACCACCTACGAGCAGTACTTC.

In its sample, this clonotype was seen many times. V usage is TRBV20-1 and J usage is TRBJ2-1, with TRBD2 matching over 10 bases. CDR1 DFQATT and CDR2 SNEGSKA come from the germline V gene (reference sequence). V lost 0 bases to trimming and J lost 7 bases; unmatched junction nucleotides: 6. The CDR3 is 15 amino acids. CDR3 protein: CSARDGASGGNEQFF. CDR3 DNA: TGCAGTGCTAGAGATGGGGCTAGCGGGGGTAATGAGCAGTTCTTC.

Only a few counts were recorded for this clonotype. The CDR3 is CASTGSPYNEQFF. Written as DNA, the CDR3 is TGCGCCAGCACAGGTTCCCCTTACAATGAGCAGTTCTTC. This chain uses TRBV5-1 with TRBJ2-1; no reliable D call. The CDR3 consists of 13 residues. Looked up from germline, CDR1 is SGHRS and CDR2 is YFSETQ. V dropped 6 bases and J dropped 4 bases, with 11 bases sitting between them.

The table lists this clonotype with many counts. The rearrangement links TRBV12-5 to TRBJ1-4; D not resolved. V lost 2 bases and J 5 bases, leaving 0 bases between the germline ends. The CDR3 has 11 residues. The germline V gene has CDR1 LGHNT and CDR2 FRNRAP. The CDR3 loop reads CASGLNEKLFF. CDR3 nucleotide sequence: TGTGCTAGTGGTTTGAATGAAAAACTGTTTTTT.

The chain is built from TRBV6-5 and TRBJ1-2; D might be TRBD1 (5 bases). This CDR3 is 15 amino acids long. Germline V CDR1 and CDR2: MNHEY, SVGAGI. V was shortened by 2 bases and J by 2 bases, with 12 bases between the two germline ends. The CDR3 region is CASSYVSGTNYGYTF. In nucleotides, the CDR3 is TGTGCCAGCAGTTACGTCTCAGGGACCAACTATGGCTACACCTTC.

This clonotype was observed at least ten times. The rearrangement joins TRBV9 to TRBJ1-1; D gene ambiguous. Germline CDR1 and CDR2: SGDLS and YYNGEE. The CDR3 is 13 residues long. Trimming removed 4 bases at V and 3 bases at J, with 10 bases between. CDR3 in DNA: TGTGCCAGCAGCCTCCATTTGGACACTGAAGCTTTCTTT. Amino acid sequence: CASSLHLDTEAFF.